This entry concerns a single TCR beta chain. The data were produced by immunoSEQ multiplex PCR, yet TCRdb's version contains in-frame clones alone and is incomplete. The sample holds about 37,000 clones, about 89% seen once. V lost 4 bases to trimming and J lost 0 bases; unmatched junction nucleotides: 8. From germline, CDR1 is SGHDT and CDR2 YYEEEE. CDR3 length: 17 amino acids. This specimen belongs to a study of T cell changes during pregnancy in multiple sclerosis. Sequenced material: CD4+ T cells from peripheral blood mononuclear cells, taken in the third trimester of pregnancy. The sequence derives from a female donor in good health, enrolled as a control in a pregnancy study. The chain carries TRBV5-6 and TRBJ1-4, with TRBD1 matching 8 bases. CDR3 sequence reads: CASSARGLFATNEKLFF. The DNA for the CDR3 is TGTGCCAGCAGCGCCAGGGGGCTATTTGCAACTAATGAAAAACTGTTTTTT.